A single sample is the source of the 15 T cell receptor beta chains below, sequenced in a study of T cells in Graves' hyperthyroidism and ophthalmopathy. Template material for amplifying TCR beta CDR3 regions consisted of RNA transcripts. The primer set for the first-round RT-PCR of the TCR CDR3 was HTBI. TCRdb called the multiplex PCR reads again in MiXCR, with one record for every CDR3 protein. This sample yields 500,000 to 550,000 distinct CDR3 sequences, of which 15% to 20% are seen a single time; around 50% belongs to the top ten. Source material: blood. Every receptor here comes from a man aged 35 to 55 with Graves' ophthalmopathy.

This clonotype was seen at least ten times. The CDR3 sequence is CASSLDDGHRYGYTF. The CDR3 DNA follows: TGCGCCAGCAGCTTGGACGATGGACACCGCTATGGCTACACCTTC. The chain couples TRBV5-1 to TRBJ1-2, with a tentative D call TRBD1 (5 bases). In germline, CDR1 is SGHRS, CDR2 YFSETQ. V lost 0 bases to trimming and J lost 4 bases, with 13 bases between them. The CDR3 is 15 residues long.

Here the CDR3 DNA reads TGTGTCTCCAAGGGGGACATAACAGATACGCAGTATTTT. Its translation: CVSKGDITDTQYF. The rearrangement uses TRBV19 and TRBJ2-3, with TRBD1 as a possible D gene (6 bases). Germline lookup yields CDR1 LNHDA and CDR2 SQIVND (reference sequence). The length of the CDR3 is 13 residues. Together with reference TRBV19 and TRBJ2-3, the CDR3 gives the full variable domain: DGGITQSPKYLFRKEGQNVTLSCEQNLNHDAMYWYRQDPGQGLRLIYYSQIVNDFQKGDIAEGYSVSREKKESFPLTVTSAQKNPTAFYLCVSKGDITDTQYFGPGTRLTVL.

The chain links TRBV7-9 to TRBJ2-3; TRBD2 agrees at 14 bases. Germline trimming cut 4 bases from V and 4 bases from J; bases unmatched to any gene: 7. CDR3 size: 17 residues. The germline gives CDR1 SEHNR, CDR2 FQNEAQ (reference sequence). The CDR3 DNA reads TGTGCCAGCAGCTCAGCTGGGACTAGCGGGAGTGCAGATACGCAGTATTTT. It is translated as CASSSAGTSGSADTQYF. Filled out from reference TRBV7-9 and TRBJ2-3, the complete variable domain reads DTGVSQNPRHKITKRGQNVTFRCDPISEHNRLYWYRQTLGQGPEFLTYFQNEAQLEKSRLLSDRFSAERPKGSFSTLEIQRTEQGDSAMYLCASSSAGTSGSADTQYFGPGTRLTVL.

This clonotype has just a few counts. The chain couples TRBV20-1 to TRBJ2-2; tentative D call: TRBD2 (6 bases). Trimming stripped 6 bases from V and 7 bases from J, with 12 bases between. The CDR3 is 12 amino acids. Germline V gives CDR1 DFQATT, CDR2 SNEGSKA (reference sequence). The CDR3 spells CSAPTSGGELFF. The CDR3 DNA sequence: TGCAGTGCGCCGACTAGTGGCGGGGAGCTGTTTTTT.

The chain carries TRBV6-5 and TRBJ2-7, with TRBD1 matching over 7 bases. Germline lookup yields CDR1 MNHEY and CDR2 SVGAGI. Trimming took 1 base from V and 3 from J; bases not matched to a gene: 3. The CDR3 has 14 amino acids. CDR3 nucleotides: TGTGCCAGCAGTTACTTAGGACAGGACTACGAGCAGTACTTC. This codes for CASSYLGQDYEQYF.

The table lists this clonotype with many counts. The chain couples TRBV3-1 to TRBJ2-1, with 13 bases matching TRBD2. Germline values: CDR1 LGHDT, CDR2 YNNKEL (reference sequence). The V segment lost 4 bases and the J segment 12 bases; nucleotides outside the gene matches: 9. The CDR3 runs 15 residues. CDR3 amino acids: CASSLRTSGGIRQFF. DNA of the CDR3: TGTGCCAGCAGCCTACGGACTAGCGGGGGTATTCGGCAGTTCTTC.

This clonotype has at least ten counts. The CDR3 protein is CAWKRGDGYTF. The CDR3 DNA reads TGTGCCTGGAAGAGGGGTGATGGCTACACCTTC. J is TRBJ1-2 and V is TRBV30, with a tentative D call TRBD1 (5 bases). The germline gives CDR1 GTSNPN, CDR2 SVGIG (reference sequence). The length of the CDR3 is 11 residues. The V gene lost 4 bases and the J gene lost 6 bases, with 9 bases spanning the gap.

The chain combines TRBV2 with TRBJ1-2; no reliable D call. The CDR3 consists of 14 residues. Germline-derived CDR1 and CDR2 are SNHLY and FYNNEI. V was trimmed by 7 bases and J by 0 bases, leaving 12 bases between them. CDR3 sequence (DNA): TGTGCCAGCACTCCCGGGTTCACTAACTATGGCTACACCTTC. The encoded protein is CASTPGFTNYGYTF.

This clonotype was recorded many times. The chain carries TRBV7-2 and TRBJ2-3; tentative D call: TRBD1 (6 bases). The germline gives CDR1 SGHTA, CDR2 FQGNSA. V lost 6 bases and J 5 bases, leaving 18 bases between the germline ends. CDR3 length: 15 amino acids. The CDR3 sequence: CASRPAQQGKDTQYF. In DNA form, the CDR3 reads TGTGCCAGCAGGCCAGCGCAACAGGGCAAAGATACGCAGTATTTT.

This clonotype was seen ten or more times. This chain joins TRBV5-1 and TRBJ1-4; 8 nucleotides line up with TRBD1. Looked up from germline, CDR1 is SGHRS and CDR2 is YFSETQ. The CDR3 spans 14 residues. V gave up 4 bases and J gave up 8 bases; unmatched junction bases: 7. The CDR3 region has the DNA TGCGCCAGCAGCCCTGGACAGGGAAACGAAAAACTGTTTTTT. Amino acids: CASSPGQGNEKLFF.

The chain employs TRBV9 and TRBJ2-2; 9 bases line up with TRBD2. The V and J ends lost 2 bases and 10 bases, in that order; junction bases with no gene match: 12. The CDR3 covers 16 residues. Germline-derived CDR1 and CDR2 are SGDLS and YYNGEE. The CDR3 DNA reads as TGTGCCAGCAGCGTGGCTAGCGGGATTAGGAGCGAGGAGCTGTTTTTT. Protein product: CASSVASGIRSEELFF.

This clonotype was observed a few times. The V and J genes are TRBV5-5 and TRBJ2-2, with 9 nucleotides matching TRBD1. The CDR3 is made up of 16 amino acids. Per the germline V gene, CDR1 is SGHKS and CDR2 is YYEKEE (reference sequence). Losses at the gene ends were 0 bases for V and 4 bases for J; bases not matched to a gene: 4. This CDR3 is CASSLDRGRFTGELFF. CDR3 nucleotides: TGTGCCAGCAGCTTGGACAGGGGGCGATTCACCGGGGAGCTGTTTTTT.

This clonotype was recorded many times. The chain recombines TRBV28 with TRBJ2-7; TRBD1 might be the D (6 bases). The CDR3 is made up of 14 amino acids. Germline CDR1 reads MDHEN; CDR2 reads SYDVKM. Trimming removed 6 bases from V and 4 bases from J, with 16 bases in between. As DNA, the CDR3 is TGTGCCAGCAGACTAGGCGAAACAGGGTACGAGCAGTACTTC. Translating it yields CASRLGETGYEQYF.

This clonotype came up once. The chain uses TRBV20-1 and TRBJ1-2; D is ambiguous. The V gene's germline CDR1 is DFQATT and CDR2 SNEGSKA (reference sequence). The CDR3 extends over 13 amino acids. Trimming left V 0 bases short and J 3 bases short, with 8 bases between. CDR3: CSARDRADYGYTF. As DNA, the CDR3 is TGCAGTGCTAGAGATCGGGCGGACTATGGCTACACCTTC.

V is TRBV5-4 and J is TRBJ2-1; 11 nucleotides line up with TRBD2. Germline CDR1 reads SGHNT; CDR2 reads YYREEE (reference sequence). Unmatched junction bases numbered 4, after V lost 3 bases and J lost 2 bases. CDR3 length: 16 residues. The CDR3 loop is CASSSKGLAAYNEQFF. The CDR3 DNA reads TGTGCCAGCAGCTCAAAGGGACTAGCGGCCTACAATGAGCAGTTCTTC.